Below, 10 T cell receptor beta chains from the same sample are listed, as sequenced in a study of read filtering for tumor transcriptome and immune sequencing. From roughly 400 ng of RNA, a library with molecular barcoded alpha/delta and beta/gamma adaptors was made. TCRdb passed the reads through MiXCR, listing each CDR3 protein once. The sample consists of about 50,000 distinct CDR3 sequences, less than 20% of them appearing once. The sequenced sample was a population of CD138-negative cells sorted from bone marrow. These receptor sequences come from a donor at least 40 years old with multiple myeloma.

This clonotype was seen ten or more times. V and J are TRBV29-1 and TRBJ1-1; no firm D call. The germline V gene encodes CDR1 SQVTM and CDR2 ANQGSEA. This CDR3 comprises 11 residues. The ends were cut back, 2 bases at V and 3 bases at J, with 4 bases in the middle. The chain's CDR3 is CSVERHTEAFF. The CDR3 DNA sequence: TGCAGCGTTGAAAGACACACTGAAGCTTTCTTT.

This clonotype was seen only once. This sequence joins TRBV10-3 and TRBJ2-5; 9 bases are a match to TRBD2. The germline CDR1 and CDR2 sequences are ENHRY and SYGVKD. This CDR3 is built from 18 residues. The CDR3 DNA is TGTGCTATCGGTGAGTCGAGGCTAGCGGGAACAAGTGGGGAGACCCAGTACTTC. Encoded protein: CAIGESRLAGTSGETQYF.

This clonotype occurred a few times. The chain carries TRBV3-1 and TRBJ1-5; no reliable D call. Per the germline V gene, CDR1 is LGHDT and CDR2 is YNNKEL (reference sequence). The CDR3 is made up of 15 amino acids. Trimming stripped 1 base from V and 0 bases from J, with 7 bases between. Written as DNA, the CDR3 is TGTGCCAGCAGCCAAGGGACGTATAGCAATCAGCCCCAGCATTTT. Translation: CASSQGTYSNQPQHF.

Comment on this clonotype: Sequence at one end of the junction differs from germline and may be a read error. This chain connects TRBV11-2 to TRBJ2-1; 7 nucleotides align to TRBD2. CDR3 length: 17 residues. Per the germline V gene, CDR1 is SGHAT and CDR2 is FQNNGV. The CDR3 loop is CASSLTGGGFSYNEQSF. Here the CDR3 DNA reads TGTGCCAGCAGCTTAACGGGCGGGGGATTCTCCTACAATGAGCAGTCCTTC.

There are many counts of this clonotype. The gene calls are TRBV23-1 and TRBJ2-1; TRBD1 matches at 8 bases. TRBV23-1 is treated as an ORF (open reading frame) with a function not yet certain. The CDR3 spans 17 residues. The V gene end was trimmed by 0 bases and the J gene end by 7 bases; junction bases not matched to a gene: 11. DNA of the CDR3: TGCGCCAGCAGTCAATCCCCCCGGACAGGGAGTAGAAATGAGCAGTTCTTC. Translated, it gives CASSQSPRTGSRNEQFF.

In this sample, this clonotype turned up many times. The chain has TRBV7-9 and TRBJ2-5, with 7 positions matching TRBD2. Trimming removed 0 bases from V and 2 bases from J; junction bases left unmatched: 6. The CDR3 sequence is 16 residues long. Germline CDR1 is SEHNR and CDR2 is FQNEAQ (reference sequence). Here the CDR3 reads CASSLATSLYQETQYF. DNA for the CDR3: TGTGCCAGCAGCTTAGCGACTAGCCTATATCAAGAGACCCAGTACTTC.

This clonotype was counted ten times or more. The genes are TRBV11-2 and TRBJ1-1, with unresolved D. This CDR3 is built from 14 residues. V shed 8 bases and J shed 1 base, with 14 bases lying between them. Germline lookup yields CDR1 SGHAT and CDR2 FQNNGV. The CDR3 sequence is CASRWGGANTEAFF. The CDR3, as DNA: TGTGCCAGCCGTTGGGGTGGTGCGAACACTGAAGCTTTCTTT.

The count of this clonotype is one. The chain carries TRBV7-3 and TRBJ2-6; 8 positions agree with TRBD1. J gave up 3 bases and V 5 bases, and 3 bases lay outside the gene matches. Per germline, CDR1 SGHTA and CDR2 FQGTGA. There are 15 residues in the CDR3. The CDR3 DNA follows: TGTGCCAGCAGCCCGACAGGGGATGGGGCCAACGTCCTGACTTTC. Translating gives CASSPTGDGANVLTF.

This clonotype was counted between two and nine times. The gene calls are TRBV5-1 and TRBJ2-2; TRBD1 aligns across 8 bases. The CDR3 has 15 residues. From germline, CDR1 is SGHRS and CDR2 YFSETQ. V trimming: 4 bases; J trimming: 8 bases; junction bases outside the gene matches: 10. The CDR3 reads CASSVDRAPPGELFF. CDR3 sequence (DNA): TGCGCCAGCAGCGTGGACAGGGCCCCTCCAGGGGAGCTGTTTTTT.

The rearrangement links TRBV7-6 to TRBJ2-7, with a tentative D call TRBD1 (6 bases). The CDR3 contains 11 residues. From germline, CDR1 is SGHVS and CDR2 FNYEAQ. V lost 4 bases to trimming and J lost 6 bases, with 7 bases between them. This CDR3 reads CASSSRGEQYF. CDR3 nucleotide sequence: TGTGCCAGCAGCTCCAGGGGCGAGCAGTACTTC. The full variable domain, in which reference TRBV7-6 and TRBJ2-7 provide the parts outside the CDR3, is GAGVSQSPRYKVTKRGQDVALRCDPISGHVSLYWYRQALGQGPEFLTYFNYEAQQDKSGLPNDRFSAERPEGSISTLTIQRTEQRDSAMYRCASSSRGEQYFGPGTRLTVT.